This T cell receptor (beta chain) was documented in a study of response to subunit inactivated influenza vaccine. Findings of the study overall: The authors suggested that few new T cells are recruited per seasonal influenza vaccination.

TCRdb reprocessed the RT-PCR reads with MiXCR, giving one entry per CDR3 protein. Of around 760,000 distinct CDR3 sequences listed, about 14% were seen once; the top ten hold 5.5% to 7%. The CDR3 is made up of 16 amino acids. Unmatched junction bases numbered 11, after V lost 2 bases and J lost 6 bases. CDR1 and CDR2 (germline): MNHEY, SMNVEV (reference sequence). As for this clonotype: Its antigen is not known.

This TCR was sampled from a man aged 50 to 59 who received an inactivated influenza vaccine. The specimen was PBMCs from blood, collected around 14 days before vaccination. This chain uses TRBV27 with TRBJ2-7; TRBD2 matches at 9 bases. CDR3 in DNA: TGTGCCAGCAGTTTACTAGGCGGGAGGGCCGCGGGCGAGCAGTACTTC. As protein: CASSLLGGRAAGEQYF.